This T cell receptor beta chain was observed in a study of blood T cell repertoires in COVID-19. Trimming cost V 2 bases and J 8 bases, with 14 bases left between them. This CDR3 spans 14 amino acids. Germline assignment: CDR1 WNHNN and CDR2 SYGVQD (reference sequence). TCRdb keeps only in-frame clones here, not all; method: immunoSEQ multiplex PCR. The sample lists tens of thousands of clones, approximately 81% occurring once. This chain links TRBV10-1 with TRBJ2-3; a possible D gene is TRBD2 (5 bases). This clonotype was obtained from a woman in her 70s in a cohort sampled during active COVID-19. The sample comprised peripheral blood. Here the CDR3 reads CASSERAPRGTQYF. For the CDR3, the DNA is TGCGCCAGCAGTGAGAGAGCCCCCCGGGGTACGCAGTATTTT.